This T cell receptor beta chain was retrieved from a study of T cell changes during pregnancy in multiple sclerosis. Germline-derived CDR1 and CDR2 are SNHLY and FYNNEI. The CDR3 loop spans 15 amino acids. V was shortened by 7 bases and J by 4 bases, with 19 bases between the two germline ends. Measured with immunoSEQ multiplex PCR; TCRdb has only the in-frame clones, and not every one. The data contain around 78,000 clones, 90% to 95% of them singletons. V and J are TRBV2 and TRBJ1-2; unclear D gene. The sequence was collected from a female donor with multiple sclerosis, enrolled in a pregnancy study. The starting material was peripheral blood, obtained in the second trimester of pregnancy. The DNA of the CDR3 is TGTGCCAGCACCCCATCCCCCCATCTAGCCTATGGCTACACCTTC. This sequence encodes CASTPSPHLAYGYTF.